This TCR beta chain came from a study of blood T cell repertoires in COVID-19. Study details: T cells, B-cell-depleted T cells, or PBMCs provided the cDNA or gDNA that served as material.

This CDR3 comprises 14 residues. Germline lookup yields CDR1 SGHVS and CDR2 FQNEAQ. With 4 bases removed from V and 3 bases from J, the gap between germline ends came to 10 bases. Repertoires were generated with immunoSEQ multiplex PCR, while TCRdb's copy carries only in-frame clones and drops some. The repertoire holds about 70,000 clones, around 89% seen once, with about 6% in the top ten. The chain joins TRBV7-8 to TRBJ1-5, with D possibly matching TRBD1 (6 bases). Sequenced sample: peripheral blood. The origin of this receptor is a woman between 65 and 79 years old with acute or convalescent COVID-19. CDR3 sequence: CASSSDRLNQPQHF. The CDR3 DNA reads as TGTGCCAGCAGCTCCGACAGGCTCAATCAGCCCCAGCATTTT.